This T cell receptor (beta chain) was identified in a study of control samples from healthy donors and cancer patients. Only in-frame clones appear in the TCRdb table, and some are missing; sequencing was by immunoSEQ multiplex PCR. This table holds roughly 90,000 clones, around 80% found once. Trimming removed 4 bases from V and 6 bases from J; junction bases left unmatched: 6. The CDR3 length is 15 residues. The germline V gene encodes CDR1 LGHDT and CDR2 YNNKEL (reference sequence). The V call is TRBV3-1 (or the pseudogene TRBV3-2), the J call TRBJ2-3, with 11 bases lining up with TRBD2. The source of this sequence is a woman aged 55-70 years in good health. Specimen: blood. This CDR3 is CASSPTSGIWDTQYF. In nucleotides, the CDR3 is TGTGCCAGCAGCCCGACTAGCGGGATTTGGGATACGCAGTATTTT.